This T cell receptor beta chain derives from a study of blood T cell repertoires in COVID-19 (dated by TCRdb to 2019 to 2021). With respect to the entire study: Samples from collaborators originated in the United States, Italy and Spain and spanned both the acute and convalescent phases of COVID-19. The material from the prospective study consisted of cDNA or gDNA derived from T cells, B-cell-depleted T cells, or PBMCs. The dataset comprised deeply sampled blood TCRbeta repertoires from subjects exposed to, actively infected with, or recovered from COVID-19. A freely available public database, intended as a resource for researchers studying the immune response to SARS-CoV-2, is where the repertoires were released. The samples were drawn from two sources: the first 160 participants of the ongoing ImmuneRACE study, and fewer than 1,500 subjects contributed by 6 global collaborators. The sample metadata nearly always contained a de-identified subject ID, COVID-19 status, age in years and sex. Where available, HLA class I and class II types were taken from metadata supplied by the sample provider and were not determined by assay-based typing. The full study reports these points: Clinical and demographic metadata were provided uncurated, with the amount varying by source and participant.

Participants in the prospective study were enrolled through a virtual design, were aged roughly 18 to 100 years, and lived in approximately 25 United States geographic areas. In the prospective study, participants were assigned to cohorts based on the clinical history participants reported in a screening survey and a study questionnaire. For ImmuneRACE Cohort 3, a participant was defined as recovered based on two consecutive negative NP/OP PCR tests, clearance by a healthcare professional, or resolution of symptoms. Mobile phlebotomists in the prospective study collected whole blood, serum and a nasopharyngeal or oropharyngeal swab from every participant. Additional blood draws and questionnaires over an approximately 2-month period could optionally be provided by prospective study participants. Before DNA extraction, prospective study blood samples were shipped either frozen or at room temperature.

TCRbeta CDR3 regions were amplified from genomic DNA by means of the immunoSEQ Assay, a bias-controlled multiplex PCR. Under the source paper's analysis protocol: Nucleated cell counts per sample were estimated from amplification of reference gene primers within the assay. To quantify the absolute abundance of each unique TCRbeta CDR3 rearrangement, sequence reads were collapsed and filtered. For each sample, productive Simpson clonality was calculated as the square root of Simpson's diversity index over productive rearrangements. What TCRdb holds here is the immuneACCESS table cut down to in-frame rearrangements. Part of the clones is not present; checked against another copy, under half of the missing clones reflect an unresolved V gene, and the others are unexplained. For V, J and clone size, that table is used; D and trimming come from the DNA. Within this sample are over 150,000 clones, with 80% to 90% of them counted one time only. The top ten hold around 7.8% of the sample.

Including the terminal cysteine and phenylalanine, the CDR3 comprises 16 residues. Of all the DNA, just the CDR3 is kept, 48 bases in frame from base 1. At the junction V is shortened by 0 bases and J by 4 bases, with 15 bases in between. CDR1 and CDR2 (SGHDN, FVKESK) derive from the germline V gene. A remark on this clone: It lacks a known antigen. The input lacks base qualities; no much larger clone sits a single base away.

Here the chain combines TRBV14 and TRBJ1-2; the D gene remains uncertain. Sequenced material: PBMCs or T cells enriched from blood (not recorded which). The clonotype was recovered from a man aged 50-59 years who had recovered from COVID-19. The CDR3: CASSQDQLGGIYGYTF. The bases are TGTGCCAGCAGCCAAGATCAACTGGGAGGGATCTATGGCTACACCTTC.